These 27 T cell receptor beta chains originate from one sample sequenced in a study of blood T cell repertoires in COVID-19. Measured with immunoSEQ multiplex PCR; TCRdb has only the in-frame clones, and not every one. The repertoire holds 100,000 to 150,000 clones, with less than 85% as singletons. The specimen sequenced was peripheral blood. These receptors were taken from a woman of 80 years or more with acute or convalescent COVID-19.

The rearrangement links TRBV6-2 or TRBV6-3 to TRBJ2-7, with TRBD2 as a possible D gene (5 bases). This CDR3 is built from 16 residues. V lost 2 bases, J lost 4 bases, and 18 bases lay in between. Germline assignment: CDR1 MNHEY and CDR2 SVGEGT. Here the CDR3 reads CASSYEGNGDPYEQYF. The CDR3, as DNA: TGTGCCAGCAGTTACGAGGGAAACGGAGACCCTTACGAGCAGTACTTC.

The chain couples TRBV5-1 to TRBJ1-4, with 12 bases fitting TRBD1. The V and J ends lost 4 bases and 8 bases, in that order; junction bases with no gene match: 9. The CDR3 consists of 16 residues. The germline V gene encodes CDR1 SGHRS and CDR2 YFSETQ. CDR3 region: CASSGTGGRSPEKLFF. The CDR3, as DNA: TGCGCCAGCAGCGGGACAGGGGGCCGGTCACCAGAAAAACTGTTTTTT.

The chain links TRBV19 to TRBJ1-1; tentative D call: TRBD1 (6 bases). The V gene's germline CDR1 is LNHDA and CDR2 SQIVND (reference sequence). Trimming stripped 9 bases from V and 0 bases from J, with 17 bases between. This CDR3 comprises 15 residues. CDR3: CASLFSQGLNTEAFF. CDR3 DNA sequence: TGTGCCAGCCTGTTCTCTCAGGGGCTGAACACTGAAGCTTTCTTT.

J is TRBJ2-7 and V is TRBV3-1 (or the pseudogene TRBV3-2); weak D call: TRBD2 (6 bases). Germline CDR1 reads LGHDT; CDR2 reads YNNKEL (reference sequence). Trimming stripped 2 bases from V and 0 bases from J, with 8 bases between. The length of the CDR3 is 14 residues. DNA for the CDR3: TGTGCCAGCAGCCAATTGGGGGGCTCCTACGAGCAGTACTTC. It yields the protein CASSQLGGSYEQYF.

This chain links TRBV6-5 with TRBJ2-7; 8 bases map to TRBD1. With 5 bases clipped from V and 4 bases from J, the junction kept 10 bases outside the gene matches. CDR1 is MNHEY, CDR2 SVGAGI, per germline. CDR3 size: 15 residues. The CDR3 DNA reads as TGTGCCAGCAGTCGAACCGGGACAGGAGGATACGAGCAGTACTTC. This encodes CASSRTGTGGYEQYF.

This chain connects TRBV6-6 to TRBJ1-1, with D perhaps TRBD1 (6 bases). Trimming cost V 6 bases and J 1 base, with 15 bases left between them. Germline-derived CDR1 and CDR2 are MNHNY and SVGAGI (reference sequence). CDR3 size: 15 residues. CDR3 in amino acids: CASRIPGTKNTEAFF. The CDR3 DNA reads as TGTGCCAGCAGGATCCCCGGGACAAAGAACACTGAAGCTTTCTTT.

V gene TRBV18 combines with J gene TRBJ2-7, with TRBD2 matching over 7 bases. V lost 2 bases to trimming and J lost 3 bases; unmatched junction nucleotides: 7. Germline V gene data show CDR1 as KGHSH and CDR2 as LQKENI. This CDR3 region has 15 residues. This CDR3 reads CASSPSLAGVYEQYF. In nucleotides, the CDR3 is TGTGCCAGCTCACCATCCTTGGCGGGAGTCTACGAGCAGTACTTC.

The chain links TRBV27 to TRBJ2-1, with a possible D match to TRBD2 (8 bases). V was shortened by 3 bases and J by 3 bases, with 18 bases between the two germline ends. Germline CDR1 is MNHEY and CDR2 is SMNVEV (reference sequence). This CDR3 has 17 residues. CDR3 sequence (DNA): TGTGCCAGCAGTTTGGGCGGGAGGTACAGGGGCTACAATGAGCAGTTCTTC. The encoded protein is CASSLGGRYRGYNEQFF.

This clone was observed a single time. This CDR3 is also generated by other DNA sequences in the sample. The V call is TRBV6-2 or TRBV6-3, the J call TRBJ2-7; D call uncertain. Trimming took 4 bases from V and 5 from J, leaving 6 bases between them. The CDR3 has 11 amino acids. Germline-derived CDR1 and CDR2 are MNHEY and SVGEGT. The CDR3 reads CASSSSHEQYF. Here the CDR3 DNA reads TGTGCCAGCAGTTCATCCCACGAGCAGTACTTC.

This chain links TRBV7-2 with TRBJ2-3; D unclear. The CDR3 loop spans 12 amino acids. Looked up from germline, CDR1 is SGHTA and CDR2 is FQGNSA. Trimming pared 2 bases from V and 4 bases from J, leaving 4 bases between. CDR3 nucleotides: TGTGCCAGCAGCTTATCTGCAGATACGCAGTATTTT. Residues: CASSLSADTQYF.

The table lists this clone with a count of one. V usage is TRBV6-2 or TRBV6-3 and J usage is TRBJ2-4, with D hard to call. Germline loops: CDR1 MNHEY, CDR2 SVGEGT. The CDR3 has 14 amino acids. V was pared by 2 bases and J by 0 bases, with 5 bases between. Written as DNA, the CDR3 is TGTGCCAGCAGTTACCTACTAGCCAAAAACATTCAGTACTTC. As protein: CASSYLLAKNIQYF.

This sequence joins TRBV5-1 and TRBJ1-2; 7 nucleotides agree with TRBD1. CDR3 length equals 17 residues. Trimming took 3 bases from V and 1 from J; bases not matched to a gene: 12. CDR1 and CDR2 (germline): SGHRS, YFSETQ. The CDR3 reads CASSSQGRGSLNYGYTF. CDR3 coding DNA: TGCGCCAGCAGCTCACAGGGGAGAGGTTCACTTAACTATGGCTACACCTTC.

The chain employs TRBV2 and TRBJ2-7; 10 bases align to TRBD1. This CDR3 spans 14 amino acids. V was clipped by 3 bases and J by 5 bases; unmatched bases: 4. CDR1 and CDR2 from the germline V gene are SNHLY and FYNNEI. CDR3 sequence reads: CASSETGGEDEQYF. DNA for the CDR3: TGTGCCAGCAGTGAGACAGGGGGCGAAGACGAGCAGTACTTC.

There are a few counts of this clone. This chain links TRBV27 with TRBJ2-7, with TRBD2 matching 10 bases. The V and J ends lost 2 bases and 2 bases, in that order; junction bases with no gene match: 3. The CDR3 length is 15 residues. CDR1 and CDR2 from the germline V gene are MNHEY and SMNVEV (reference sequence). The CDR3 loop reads CASSLRAGGAYEQYF. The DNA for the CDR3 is TGTGCCAGCAGTTTAAGAGCGGGGGGGGCCTACGAGCAGTACTTC.

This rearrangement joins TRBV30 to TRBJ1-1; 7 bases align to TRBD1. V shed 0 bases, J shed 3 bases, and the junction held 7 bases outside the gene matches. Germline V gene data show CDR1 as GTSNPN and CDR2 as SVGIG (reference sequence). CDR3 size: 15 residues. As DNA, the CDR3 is TGTGCCTGGAGTGTCGCCCGCAGGGGGGACACTGAAGCTTTCTTT. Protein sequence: CAWSVARRGDTEAFF.

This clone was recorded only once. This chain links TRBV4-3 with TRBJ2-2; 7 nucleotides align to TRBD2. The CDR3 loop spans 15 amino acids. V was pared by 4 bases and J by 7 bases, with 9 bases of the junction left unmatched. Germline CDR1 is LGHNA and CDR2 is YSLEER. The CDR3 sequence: CASSLGRIAGGELFF. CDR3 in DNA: TGCGCCAGCAGCCTCGGGAGAATAGCGGGCGGGGAGCTGTTTTTT.

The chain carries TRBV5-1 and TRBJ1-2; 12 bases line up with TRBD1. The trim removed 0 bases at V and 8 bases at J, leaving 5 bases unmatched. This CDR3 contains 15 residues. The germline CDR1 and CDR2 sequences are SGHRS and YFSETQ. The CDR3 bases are TGCGCCAGCAGCTTGGAGGGACAGGGGGCGTTGGGCTACACCTTC. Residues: CASSLEGQGALGYTF.

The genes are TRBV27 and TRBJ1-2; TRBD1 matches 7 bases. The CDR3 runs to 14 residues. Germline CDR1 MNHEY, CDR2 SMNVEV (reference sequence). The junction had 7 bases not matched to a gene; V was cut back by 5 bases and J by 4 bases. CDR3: CASSPTRGLYGYTF. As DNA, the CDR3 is TGTGCCAGCAGTCCTACGAGGGGGCTCTATGGCTACACCTTC.

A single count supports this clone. CDR3 residues: CASSEYYEQYF. Written as DNA, the CDR3 is TGTGCCAGCAGTGAATACTACGAGCAGTACTTC. The V gene is TRBV2, the J gene TRBJ2-7, with D unresolved. Germline CDR1 is SNHLY and CDR2 is FYNNEI. The CDR3 totals 11 residues. V was pared by 2 bases and J by 3 bases, with 2 bases between.

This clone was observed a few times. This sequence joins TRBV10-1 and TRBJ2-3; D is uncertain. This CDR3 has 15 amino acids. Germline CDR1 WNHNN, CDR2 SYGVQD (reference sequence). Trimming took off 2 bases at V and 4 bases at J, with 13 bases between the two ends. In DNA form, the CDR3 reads TGCGCCAGCAGTGAGACTTCCCGAGTGCCAGATACGCAGTATTTT. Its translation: CASSETSRVPDTQYF.

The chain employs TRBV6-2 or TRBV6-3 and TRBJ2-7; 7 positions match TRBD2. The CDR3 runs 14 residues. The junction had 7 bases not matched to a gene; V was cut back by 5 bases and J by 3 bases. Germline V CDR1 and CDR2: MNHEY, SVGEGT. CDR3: CASSTLGGDYEQYF. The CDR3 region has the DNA TGTGCCAGCAGTACCTTGGGGGGGGACTACGAGCAGTACTTC.

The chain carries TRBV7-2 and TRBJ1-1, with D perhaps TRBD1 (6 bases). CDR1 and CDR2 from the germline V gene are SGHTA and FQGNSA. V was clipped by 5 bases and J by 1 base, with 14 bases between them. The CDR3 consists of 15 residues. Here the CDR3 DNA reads TGTGCCAGCAGCATCTCCCAGGGGAGGAACACTGAAGCTTTCTTT. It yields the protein CASSISQGRNTEAFF.

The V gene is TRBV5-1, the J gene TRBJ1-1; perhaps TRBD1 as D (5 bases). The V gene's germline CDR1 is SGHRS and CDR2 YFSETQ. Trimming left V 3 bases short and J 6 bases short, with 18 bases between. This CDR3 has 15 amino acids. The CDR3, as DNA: TGCGCCAGCAGCTACACCATCCAGGGTTTGGCTGAAGCTTTCTTT. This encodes CASSYTIQGLAEAFF.

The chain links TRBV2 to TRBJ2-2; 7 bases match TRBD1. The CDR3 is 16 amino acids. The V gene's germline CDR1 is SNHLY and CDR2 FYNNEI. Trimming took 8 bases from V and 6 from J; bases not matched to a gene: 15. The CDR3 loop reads CASGSETTGRPGELFF. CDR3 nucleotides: TGTGCCAGCGGATCTGAAACGACAGGGCGGCCCGGGGAGCTGTTTTTT.

In nucleotides, the CDR3 is TGTGCCAGTAGTATGTCCCAGGGCGGCTACACCTTC. Protein sequence: CASSMSQGGYTF. The J gene is TRBJ1-2, the V gene TRBV19; D is perhaps TRBD1 (5 bases). Germline V gives CDR1 LNHDA, CDR2 SQIVND (reference sequence). The CDR3 extends over 12 amino acids. Trimming pared 3 bases from V and 8 bases from J, leaving 10 bases between.

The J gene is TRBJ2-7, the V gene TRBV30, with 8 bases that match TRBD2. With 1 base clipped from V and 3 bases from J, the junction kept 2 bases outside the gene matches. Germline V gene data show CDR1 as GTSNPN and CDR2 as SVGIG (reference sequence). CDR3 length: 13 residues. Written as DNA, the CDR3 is TGTGCCTGGAGTGCAAGCGGGGGCTACGAGCAGTACTTC. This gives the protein CAWSASGGYEQYF. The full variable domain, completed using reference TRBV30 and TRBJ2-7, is SQTIHQWPATLVQPVGSPLSLECTVEGTSNPNLYWYRQAAGRGLQLLFYSVGIGQISSEVPQNLSASRPQDRQFILSSKKLLLSDSGFYLCAWSASGGYEQYFGPGTRLTVT.

The DNA for the CDR3 is TGTGCCTGGAGTGCAGGGGTCGGCAATCAGCCCCAGCATTTT. Residues: CAWSAGVGNQPQHF. The chain joins TRBV30 to TRBJ1-5; possibly TRBD1 for D (6 bases). This CDR3 contains 14 residues. The V gene lost 1 base and the J gene lost 2 bases, with 9 bases spanning the gap. The germline V gene encodes CDR1 GTSNPN and CDR2 SVGIG (reference sequence).